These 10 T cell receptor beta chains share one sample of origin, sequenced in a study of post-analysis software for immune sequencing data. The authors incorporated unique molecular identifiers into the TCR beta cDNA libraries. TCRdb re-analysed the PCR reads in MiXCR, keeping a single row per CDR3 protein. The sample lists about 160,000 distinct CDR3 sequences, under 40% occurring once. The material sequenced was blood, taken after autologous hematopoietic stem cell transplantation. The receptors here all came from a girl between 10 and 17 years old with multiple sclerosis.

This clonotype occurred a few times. The CDR3: CASSPWEGRETEAFF. The CDR3 DNA reads as TGCGCCAGCAGCCCTTGGGAGGGGAGGGAGACTGAAGCTTTCTTT. This sequence joins TRBV5-1 and TRBJ1-1; D is possibly TRBD1 (5 bases). V was clipped by 4 bases and J by 5 bases, with 18 bases between them. The germline V gene encodes CDR1 SGHRS and CDR2 YFSETQ. The CDR3 runs to 15 residues.

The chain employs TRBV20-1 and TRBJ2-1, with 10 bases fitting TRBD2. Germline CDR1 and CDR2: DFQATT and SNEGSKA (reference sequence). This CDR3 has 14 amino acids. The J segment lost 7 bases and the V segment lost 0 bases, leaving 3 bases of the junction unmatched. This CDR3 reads CSARDPAGGNEQFF. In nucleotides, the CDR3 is TGCAGTGCTAGAGATCCAGCGGGGGGGAATGAGCAGTTCTTC.

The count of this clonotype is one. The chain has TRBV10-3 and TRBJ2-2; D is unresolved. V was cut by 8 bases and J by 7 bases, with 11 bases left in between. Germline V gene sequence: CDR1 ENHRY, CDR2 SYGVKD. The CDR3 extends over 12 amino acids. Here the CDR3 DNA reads TGTGCCATCCTCTCGTGGGACGGGGAGCTGTTTTTT. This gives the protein CAILSWDGELFF.

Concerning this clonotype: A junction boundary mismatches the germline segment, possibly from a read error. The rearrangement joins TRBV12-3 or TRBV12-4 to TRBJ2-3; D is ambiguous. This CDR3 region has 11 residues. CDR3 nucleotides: TGTGCCAGCTCCCAAACAGATGCGCAGTATTTT. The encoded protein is CASSQTDAQYF.

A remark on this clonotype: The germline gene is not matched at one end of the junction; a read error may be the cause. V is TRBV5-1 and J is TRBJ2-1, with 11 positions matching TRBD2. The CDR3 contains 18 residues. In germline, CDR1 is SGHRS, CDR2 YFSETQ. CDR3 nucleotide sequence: TGCGCCAGCAGCTTGGGGGGACTAGCGGAGATTCCCTACAATGGGCAGTTCTTC. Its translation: CASSLGGLAEIPYNGQFF.

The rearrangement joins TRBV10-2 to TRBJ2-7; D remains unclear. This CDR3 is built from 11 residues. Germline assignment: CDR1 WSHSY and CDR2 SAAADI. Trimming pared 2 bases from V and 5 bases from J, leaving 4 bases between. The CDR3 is CASSEIDEQYF. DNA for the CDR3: TGCGCCAGCAGTGAGATAGACGAGCAGTACTTC.

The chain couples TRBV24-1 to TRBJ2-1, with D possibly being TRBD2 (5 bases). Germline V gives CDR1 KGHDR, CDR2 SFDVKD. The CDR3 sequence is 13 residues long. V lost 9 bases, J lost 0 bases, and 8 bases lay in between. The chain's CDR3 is CATGGSSYNEQFF. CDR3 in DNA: TGTGCCACCGGTGGGAGCTCCTACAATGAGCAGTTCTTC.

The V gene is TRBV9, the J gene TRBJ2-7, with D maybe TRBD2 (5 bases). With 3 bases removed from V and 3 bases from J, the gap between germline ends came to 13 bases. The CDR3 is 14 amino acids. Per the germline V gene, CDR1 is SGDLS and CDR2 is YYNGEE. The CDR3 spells CASSGGGSGYEQYF. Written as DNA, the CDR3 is TGTGCCAGCAGCGGAGGAGGCAGCGGCTACGAGCAGTACTTC.

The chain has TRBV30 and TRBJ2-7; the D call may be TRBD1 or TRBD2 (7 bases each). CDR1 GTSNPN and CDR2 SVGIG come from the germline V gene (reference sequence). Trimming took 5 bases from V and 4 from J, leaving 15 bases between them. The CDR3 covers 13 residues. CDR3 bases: TGTGCCTGGGACAGGGAGGGGTTGTACGAGCAGTACTTC. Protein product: CAWDREGLYEQYF.

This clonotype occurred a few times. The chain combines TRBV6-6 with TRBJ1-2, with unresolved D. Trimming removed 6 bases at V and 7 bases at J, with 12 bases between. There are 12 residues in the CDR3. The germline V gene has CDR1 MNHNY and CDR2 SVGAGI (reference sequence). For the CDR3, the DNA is TGTGCCAGCAGCCAACTAGGGAGTGGCTACACCTTC. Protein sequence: CASSQLGSGYTF.